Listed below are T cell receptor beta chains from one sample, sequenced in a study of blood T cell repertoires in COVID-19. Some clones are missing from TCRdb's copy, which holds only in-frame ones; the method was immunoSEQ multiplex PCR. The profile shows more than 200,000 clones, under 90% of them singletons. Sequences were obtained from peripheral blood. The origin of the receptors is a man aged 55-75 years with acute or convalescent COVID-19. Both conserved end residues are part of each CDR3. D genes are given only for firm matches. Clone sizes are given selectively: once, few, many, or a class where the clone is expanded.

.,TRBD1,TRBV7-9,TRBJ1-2,CASSLEDRGNYGYTF,TGTGCCAGCAGCTTAGAGGACAGGGGTAACTATGGCTACACCTTC
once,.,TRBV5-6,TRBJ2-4,CASSARVPDISIAKNIQYF,TGTGCCAGCAGCGCGAGGGTACCCGATATCTCGATAGCCAAAAACATTCAGTACTTC
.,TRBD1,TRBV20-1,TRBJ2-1,CSAKGAAEQFF,TGCAGTGCTAAGGGGGCAGCTGAGCAGTTCTTC
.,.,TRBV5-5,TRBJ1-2,CASSMDVNGDGYTF,TGTGCCAGCAGCATGGACGTGAATGGAGATGGCTACACCTTC
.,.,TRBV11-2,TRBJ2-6,CASSFAGANVLTF,TGTGCCAGCAGCTTCGCGGGGGCCAACGTCCTGACTTTC
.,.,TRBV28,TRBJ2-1,CASSGGDRNRNEQFF,TGTGCCAGCTCCGGAGGGGACAGAAATCGCAATGAGCAGTTCTTC
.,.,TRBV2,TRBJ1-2,CASTTGYGYTF,TGTGCCAGCACTACAGGGTATGGCTACACCTTC
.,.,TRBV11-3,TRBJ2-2,CASSPSSARERNTGELFF,TGTGCCAGCAGCCCTTCCAGCGCTAGGGAGCGGAACACCGGGGAGCTGTTTTTT
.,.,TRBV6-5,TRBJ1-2,CASKVQGYYGYTF,TGTGCCAGCAAGGTCCAGGGGTACTATGGCTACACCTTC
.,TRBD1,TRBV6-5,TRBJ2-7,CASSYSDRGRSYEQYF,TGTGCCAGCAGTTACTCCGACAGGGGGAGATCCTACGAGCAGTACTTC
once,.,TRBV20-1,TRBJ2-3,CSASKITADTQYF,TGCAGTGCTAGTAAAATTACTGCAGATACGCAGTATTTT
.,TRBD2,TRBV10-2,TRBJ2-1,CASRRTSGEYNEQFF,TGCGCCAGCCGACGGACTAGCGGGGAGTACAATGAGCAGTTCTTC
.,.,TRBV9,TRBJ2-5,CASSRGGIPQETQYF,TGTGCCAGCAGCAGAGGAGGGATACCGCAAGAGACCCAGTACTTC
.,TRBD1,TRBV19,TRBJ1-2,CASNLRQGDGPNYGYTF,TGTGCCAGTAATCTCAGACAGGGGGACGGGCCTAACTATGGCTACACCTTC
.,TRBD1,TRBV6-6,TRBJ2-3,CASSRSGTGATDTQYF,TGTGCCAGCAGTCGATCCGGGACAGGGGCCACAGATACGCAGTATTTT
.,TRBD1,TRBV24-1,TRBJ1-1,CATSDARDRLGTEAFF,TGTGCCACCAGTGATGCGCGGGACAGGTTGGGCACTGAAGCTTTCTTT
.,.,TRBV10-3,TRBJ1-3,CAISESKGRGSGNTIYF,TGTGCCATCAGTGAGTCTAAAGGACGGGGCTCTGGAAACACCATATATTTT
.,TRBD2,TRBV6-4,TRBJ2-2,CASSDSGGLVCGELFF,TGTGCCAGCAGTGACTCGGGGGGACTAGTCTGTGGGGAGCTGTTTTTT
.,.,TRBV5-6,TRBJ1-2,CASSYRGSNYGYTF,TGTGCCAGCAGCTATCGGGGGTCCAACTATGGCTACACCTTC
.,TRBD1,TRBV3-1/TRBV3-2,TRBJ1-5,CASSQSQGVQPQHF,TGTGCCAGCAGCCAATCACAGGGGGTTCAGCCCCAGCATTTT
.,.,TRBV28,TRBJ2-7,CASSLSGDYEQYF,TGTGCCAGCAGTTTATCAGGGGACTACGAGCAGTACTTC
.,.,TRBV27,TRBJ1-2,CASRITGILNYGYTF,TGTGCCAGCAGAATAACAGGGATCCTTAACTATGGCTACACCTTC
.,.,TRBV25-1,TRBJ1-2,CASSAISGANYGYTF,TGTGCCAGCAGTGCGATTTCAGGGGCGAACTATGGCTACACCTTC
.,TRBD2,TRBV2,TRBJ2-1,CASRRASGSGEQFF,TGTGCCAGCAGGAGGGCTAGCGGGAGTGGGGAGCAGTTCTTC
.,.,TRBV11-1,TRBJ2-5,CASSRGALLWETQYF,TGTGCCAGCAGCCGCGGGGCCTTATTATGGGAGACCCAGTACTTC
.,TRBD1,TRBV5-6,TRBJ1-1,CASRTDRRGGNTEAFF,TGTGCCAGCAGAACGGACAGGCGAGGGGGGAACACTGAAGCTTTCTTT
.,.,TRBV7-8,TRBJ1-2,CASSPLTAAGYTF,TGTGCCAGCAGCCCTCTGACAGCTGCTGGCTACACCTTC
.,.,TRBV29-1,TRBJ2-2,CSVWTENTGELFF,TGCAGCGTTTGGACAGAGAACACCGGGGAGCTGTTTTTT
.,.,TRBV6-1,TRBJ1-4,CASSEAGQNEKLFF,TGTGCCAGCAGTGAAGCGGGGCAAAATGAAAAACTGTTTTTT
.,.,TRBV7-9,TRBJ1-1,CASSKGDTEAFF,TGTGCCAGCAGTAAGGGGGACACTGAAGCTTTCTTT
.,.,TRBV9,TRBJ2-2,CASSAQGWNTGELFF,TGTGCCAGCAGCGCACAGGGATGGAACACCGGGGAGCTGTTTTTT
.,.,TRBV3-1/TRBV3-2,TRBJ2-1,CASSQDTGRGIYNEQFF,TGTGCCAGCAGCCAAGATACCGGGAGAGGGATCTACAATGAGCAGTTCTTC
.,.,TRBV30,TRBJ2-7,CAWRGQLVSYEQYF,TGTGCCTGGCGTGGACAACTCGTCTCCTACGAGCAGTACTTC
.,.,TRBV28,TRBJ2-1,CASSPPDRLNEQFF,TGTGCCAGCAGTCCCCCTGACAGGTTGAATGAGCAGTTCTTC
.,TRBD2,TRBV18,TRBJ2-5,CASSPGSGGEETQYF,TGTGCCAGCTCACCAGGATCGGGAGGAGAAGAGACCCAGTACTTC
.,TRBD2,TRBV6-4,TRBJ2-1,CASSDLAGSYNEQFF,TGTGCCAGCAGTGACTTAGCGGGATCCTACAATGAGCAGTTCTTC
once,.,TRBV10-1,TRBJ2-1,CASSDGTTYNEQFF,TGCGCCAGCAGTGACGGGACAACCTACAATGAGCAGTTCTTC
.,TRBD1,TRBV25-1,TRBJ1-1,CASSVLTGDSEAFF,TGTGCCAGCAGTGTCCTCACGGGGGACAGCGAAGCTTTCTTT
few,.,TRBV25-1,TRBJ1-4,CASTPASSVQKLFF,TGTGCCAGCACACCCGCGTCCTCCGTCCAAAAACTGTTTTTT
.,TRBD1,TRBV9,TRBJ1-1,CASSAPVPGQGEAFF,TGTGCCAGCAGCGCACCTGTCCCGGGACAGGGAGAAGCTTTCTTT
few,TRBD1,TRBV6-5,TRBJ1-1,CASSRRGMNTEAFF,TGTGCCAGCAGTCGCAGGGGGATGAACACTGAAGCTTTCTTT
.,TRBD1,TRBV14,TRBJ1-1,CASSPRRQGADTEAFF,TGTGCCAGCAGCCCTCGCAGACAGGGGGCTGACACTGAAGCTTTCTTT
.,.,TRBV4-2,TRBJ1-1,CASRRHLRDTEAFF,TGTGCCAGCAGACGACACCTCAGGGACACTGAAGCTTTCTTT
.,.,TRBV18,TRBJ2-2,CASSSGGQLRAGELFF,TGTGCCAGCTCATCGGGTGGACAGCTCCGGGCCGGGGAGCTGTTTTTT
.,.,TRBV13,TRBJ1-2,CASSLSRGLRYTF,TGTGCCAGCAGCTTAAGCAGGGGCCTACGCTACACCTTC
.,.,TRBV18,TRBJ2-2,CASWRDSGSTGELFF,TGTGCCAGCTGGAGGGACAGCGGGAGCACCGGGGAGCTGTTTTTT
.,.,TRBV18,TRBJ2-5,CASSPGVERQETQYF,TGTGCCAGCTCACCAGGGGTTGAGCGGCAAGAGACCCAGTACTTC
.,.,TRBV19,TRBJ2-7,CASSPGDSSYEQYF,TGTGCCAGTAGTCCGGGAGACAGCTCCTACGAGCAGTACTTC
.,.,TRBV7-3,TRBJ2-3,CASSLRQTDTQYF,TGTGCCAGCAGCTTAAGGCAGACAGATACGCAGTATTTT
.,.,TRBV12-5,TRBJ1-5,CASGLVQGGTFSNQPQHF,TGTGCTAGTGGTTTGGTACAAGGGGGAACCTTTAGCAATCAGCCCCAGCATTTT